This T cell receptor (beta chain) was obtained from a study of early stage breast cancer tumors (dated by TCRdb to about 2017). Study-level background: Of the roughly 15 invasive breast tumors, about a dozen were found to be estrogen receptor-positive, progesterone receptor-positive and HER2-negative. On average, each sample had roughly 10-fold read coverage. About 70% of the 12 ER+/PR+/HER2- tumors were invasive ductal carcinomas, while the other four were invasive lobular carcinomas. A total of roughly 2.5 million templates, representing 1,097,674 unique clonotypes, were detected across all samples.

About 19-55 mg of tumor tissue was diced, and more than 2.5 ug of DNA was typically obtained. The study profiled bulk TCR beta-chain repertoires in matched peripheral blood, tumor and adjacent normal breast tissue taken from some 17 patients with early-stage breast cancer. Once resection was done, tumor tissue identified by eye was cut out and put into prechilled RNAlater. Tumor tissue (about 19-50 mg) was diced and homogenized in RLTplus buffer with beta-mercaptoethanol and antifoaming agent using a TissueLyser II. The Qiagen AllPrep DNA/RNA Mini kit was used to extract genomic DNA. The investigation overall reported the following: Because the cohort was small, analysis by tumor subtype was not possible. Enriched TCRB sequences shared across patients were mostly commonly generated sequences, unlikely to play an important role in the tumor microenvironment. Repertoires from blood and normal breast were more alike than repertoires from blood and tumor, and in about 85% of the 16 patients, comparing each tissue with blood separated tumor from normal. Chain pairing and functional markers such as CD4, CD8 and FOXP3 were missed by bulk genomic DNA sequencing of unsorted cells. Compared with adjacent normal breast tissue, tumors had roughly 2.5-fold higher T cell density and higher clonality.

The V and J ends are trimmed by 0 bases and 2 bases, leaving 9 bases between them. The CDR3 runs 14 residues from the cysteine to the phenylalanine. CDR3 DNA is the only sequence kept; it has 42 bases, read in frame from the first base. Looking up the germline V gene (reference sequence) yields CDR1 SGHNT and CDR2 YYREEE. Each sample was amplified in two independent genomic DNA replicates, using around 0.55 ug for blood and about 1.5 ug for tumor or normal breast. TCRB sequencing of genomic DNA was carried out with the ImmunoSeq Intro kit according to the manufacturer's instructions. Multiplex PCR ran roughly 30 cycles with proprietary primers and spike-in control sequences for absolute quantification. Single-end 150-bp reads were used to sequence an 87-bp fragment spanning the CDR3 plus the flanking V and J genes. Each lane of an Illumina MiSeq using version 3.0 chemistry carried seven multiplexed samples, with two replicates per sample. The authors' analysis ran thus. The vendor's proprietary pipeline handled the raw data processing, merging both replicates into a single result for each sample. Clonotypes were defined as productive rearrangements sharing the V-gene family, CDR3 amino acid sequence and J-gene segment. Clonality was computed as 1 minus the normalized Shannon entropy (Pielou evenness) of TCRB abundances. T cell density was estimated by dividing total templates by the number of input cells inferred from the DNA input amount. Recon was used with default parameters to estimate total repertoire diversity and clonality. Clonotypes with over 0.1% abundance in tumor and at least 32-fold higher abundance in tumor than in normal breast were defined as tumor-enriched. This immuneACCESS table, as held by TCRdb, lists in-frame sequences with V and J called but not all clones. Of the missing ones, under half trace to an unresolved V gene in checked studies; the others have no known cause. D and trimming were read from the DNA, whereas the V and J calls and clone size are those reported in that table. For this sample the table gives 4,000 to 5,000 clones, of which roughly 60% were detected only once. The ten largest make up around 25% of the sample.

In the case of this clone: Its antigen is currently not known. Per-base qualities were not stored, and no clone one base away is much larger.

The sample consisted of breast tumor tissue. The rearranged segments are TRBV5-4 and TRBJ2-7, and possibly TRBD2, on 5 matching bases. This receptor was taken from a person aged 45-60 years with breast cancer. Here is the DNA: TGTGCCAGCAGCTTGGGAGGGAGTACCTACGAGCAGTACTTC. Translation gives CASSLGGSTYEQYF.